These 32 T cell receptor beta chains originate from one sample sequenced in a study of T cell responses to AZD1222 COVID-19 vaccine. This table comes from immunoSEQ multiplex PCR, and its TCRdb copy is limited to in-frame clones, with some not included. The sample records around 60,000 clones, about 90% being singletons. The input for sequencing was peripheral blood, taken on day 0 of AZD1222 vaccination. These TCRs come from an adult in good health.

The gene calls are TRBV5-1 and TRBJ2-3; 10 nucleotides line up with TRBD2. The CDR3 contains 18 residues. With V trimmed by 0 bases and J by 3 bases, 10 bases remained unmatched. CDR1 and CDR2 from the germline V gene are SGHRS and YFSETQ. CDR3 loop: CASSLVLAGADVTDTQYF. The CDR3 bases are TGCGCCAGCAGCTTGGTGCTAGCGGGGGCCGACGTGACAGATACGCAGTATTTT.

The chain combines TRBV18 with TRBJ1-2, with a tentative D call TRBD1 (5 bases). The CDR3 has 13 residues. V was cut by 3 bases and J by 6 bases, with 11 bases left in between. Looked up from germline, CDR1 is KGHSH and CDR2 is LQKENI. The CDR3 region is CASSPSQGDGYTF. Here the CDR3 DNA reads TGTGCCAGCTCACCCTCCCAAGGGGATGGCTACACCTTC. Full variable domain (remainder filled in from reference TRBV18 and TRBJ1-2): NAGVMQNPRHLVRRRGQEARLRCSPMKGHSHVYWYRQLPEEGLKFMVYLQKENIIDESGMPKERFSAEFPKEGPSILRIQQVVRGDSAAYFCASSPSQGDGYTFGSGTRLTVV.

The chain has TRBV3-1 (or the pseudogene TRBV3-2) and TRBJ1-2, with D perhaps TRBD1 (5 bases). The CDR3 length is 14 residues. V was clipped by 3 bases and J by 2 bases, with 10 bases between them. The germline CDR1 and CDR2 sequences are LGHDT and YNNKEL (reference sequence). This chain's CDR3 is CASSHPGGNYGYTF. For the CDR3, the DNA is TGTGCCAGCAGCCACCCCGGGGGGAACTATGGCTACACCTTC.

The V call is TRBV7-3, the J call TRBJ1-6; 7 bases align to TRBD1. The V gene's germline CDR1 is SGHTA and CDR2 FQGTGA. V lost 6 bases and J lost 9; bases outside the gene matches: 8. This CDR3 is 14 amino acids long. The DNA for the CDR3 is TGTGCCAGCAGGCCCGGGACAGACCCTTCACCCCTCCACTTT. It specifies CASRPGTDPSPLHF.

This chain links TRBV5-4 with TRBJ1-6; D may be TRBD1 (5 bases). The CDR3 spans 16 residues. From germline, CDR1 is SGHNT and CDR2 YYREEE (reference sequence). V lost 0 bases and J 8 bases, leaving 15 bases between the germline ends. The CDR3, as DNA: TGTGCCAGCAGCTTGGGGCTGCGGGGGGAGGATTCACCCCTCCACTTT. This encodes CASSLGLRGEDSPLHF.

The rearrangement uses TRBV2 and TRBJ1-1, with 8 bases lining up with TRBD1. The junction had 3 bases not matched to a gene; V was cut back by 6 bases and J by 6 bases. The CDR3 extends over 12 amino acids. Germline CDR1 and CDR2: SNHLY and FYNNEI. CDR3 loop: CASRQGDAEAFF. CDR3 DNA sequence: TGTGCCAGCAGACAGGGGGATGCTGAAGCTTTCTTT.

This chain's CDR3 is CASSQSLRGGSVETQYF. CDR3 sequence (DNA): TGTGCCAGCAGCCAGTCCCTGCGGGGGGGGTCCGTGGAGACCCAGTACTTC. The chain is built from TRBV5-4 and TRBJ2-5; 9 nucleotides match TRBD2. The CDR3 has 17 amino acids. The germline CDR1 and CDR2 sequences are SGHNT and YYREEE (reference sequence). J gave up 5 bases and V 4 bases, and 15 bases lay outside the gene matches.

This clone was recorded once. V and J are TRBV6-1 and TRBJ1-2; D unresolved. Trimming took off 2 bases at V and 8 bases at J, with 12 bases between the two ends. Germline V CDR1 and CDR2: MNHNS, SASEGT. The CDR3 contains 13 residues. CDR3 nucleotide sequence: TGTGCCAGCAGTGAAACGGCCGCCCAGGGCTACACCTTC. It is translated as CASSETAAQGYTF.

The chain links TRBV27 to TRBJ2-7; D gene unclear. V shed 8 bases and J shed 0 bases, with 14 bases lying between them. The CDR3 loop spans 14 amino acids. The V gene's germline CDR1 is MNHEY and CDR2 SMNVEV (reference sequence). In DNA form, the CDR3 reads TGTGCCAGCGGCAGCAGAGGTTCCTCCTACGAGCAGTACTTC. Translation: CASGSRGSSYEQYF.

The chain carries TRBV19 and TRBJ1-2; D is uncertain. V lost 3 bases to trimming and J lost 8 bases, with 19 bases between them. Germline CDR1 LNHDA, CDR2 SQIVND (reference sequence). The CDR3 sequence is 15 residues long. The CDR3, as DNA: TGTGCCAGTAGTATGGTGGCCGCCCTCGTCGGGGGCTACACCTTC. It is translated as CASSMVAALVGGYTF.

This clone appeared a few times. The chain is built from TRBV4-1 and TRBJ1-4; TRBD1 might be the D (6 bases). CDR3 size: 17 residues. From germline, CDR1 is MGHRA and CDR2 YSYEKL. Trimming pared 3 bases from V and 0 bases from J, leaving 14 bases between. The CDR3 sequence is CASSHPRQDATNEKLFF. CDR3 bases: TGCGCCAGCAGCCACCCCCGACAGGACGCAACTAATGAAAAACTGTTTTTT.

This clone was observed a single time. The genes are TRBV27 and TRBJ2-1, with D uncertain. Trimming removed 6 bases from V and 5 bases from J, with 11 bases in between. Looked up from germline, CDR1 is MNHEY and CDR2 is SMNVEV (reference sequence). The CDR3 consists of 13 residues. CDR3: CASSPRVHNEQFF. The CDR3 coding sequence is TGTGCCAGCAGCCCAAGAGTCCACAATGAGCAGTTCTTC.

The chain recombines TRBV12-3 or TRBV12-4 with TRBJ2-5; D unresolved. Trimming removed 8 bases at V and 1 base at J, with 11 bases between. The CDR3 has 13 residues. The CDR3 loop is CASLSLGQETQYF. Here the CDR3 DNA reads TGTGCCAGCCTCTCTCTTGGCCAAGAGACCCAGTACTTC.

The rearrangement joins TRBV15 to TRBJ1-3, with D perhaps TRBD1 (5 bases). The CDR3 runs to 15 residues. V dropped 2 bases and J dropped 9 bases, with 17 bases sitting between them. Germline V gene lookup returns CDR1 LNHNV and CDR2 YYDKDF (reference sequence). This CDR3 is CATSRNRNGRGTIYF. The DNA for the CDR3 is TGTGCCACCAGCAGAAACAGGAACGGTCGAGGCACCATATATTTT.

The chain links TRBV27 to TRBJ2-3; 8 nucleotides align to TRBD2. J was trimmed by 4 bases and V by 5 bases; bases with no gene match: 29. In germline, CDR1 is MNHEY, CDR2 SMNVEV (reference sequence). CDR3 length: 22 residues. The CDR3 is CASSLTYFLPPLGGGIPDTQYF. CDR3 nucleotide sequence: TGTGCCAGCAGTCTTACTTACTTCCTCCCGCCGTTGGGCGGGGGGATTCCAGATACGCAGTATTTT.

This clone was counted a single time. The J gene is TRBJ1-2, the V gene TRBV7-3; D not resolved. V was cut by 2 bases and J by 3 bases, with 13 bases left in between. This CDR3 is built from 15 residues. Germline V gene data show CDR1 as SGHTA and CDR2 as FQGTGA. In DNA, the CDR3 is TGTGCCAGCAGCTTATTTGGGTCCTCAGACTATGGCTACACCTTC. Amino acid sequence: CASSLFGSSDYGYTF.

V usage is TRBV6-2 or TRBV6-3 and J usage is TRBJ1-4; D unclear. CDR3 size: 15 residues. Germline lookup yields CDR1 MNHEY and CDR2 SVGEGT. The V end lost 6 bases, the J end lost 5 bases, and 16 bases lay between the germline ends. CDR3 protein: CASSHPTALNEKLFF. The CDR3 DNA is TGTGCCAGCAGCCATCCTACAGCGCTGAATGAAAAACTGTTTTTT.

CDR3 coding DNA: TGTGCCAGCAGCTTAGAGTTATATAGCAATCAGCCCCAGCATTTT. Amino acids: CASSLELYSNQPQHF. The chain employs TRBV7-8 and TRBJ1-5; D is undetermined. The CDR3 sequence is 15 residues long. The germline gives CDR1 SGHVS, CDR2 FQNEAQ. V lost 1 base and J 0 bases, leaving 7 bases between the germline ends.

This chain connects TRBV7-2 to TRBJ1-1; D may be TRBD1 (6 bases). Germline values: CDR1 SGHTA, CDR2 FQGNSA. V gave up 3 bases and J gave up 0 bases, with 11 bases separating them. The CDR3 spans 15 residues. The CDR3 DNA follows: TGTGCCAGCAGCTTGGGGGCGGGGATGAACACTGAAGCTTTCTTT. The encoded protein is CASSLGAGMNTEAFF.

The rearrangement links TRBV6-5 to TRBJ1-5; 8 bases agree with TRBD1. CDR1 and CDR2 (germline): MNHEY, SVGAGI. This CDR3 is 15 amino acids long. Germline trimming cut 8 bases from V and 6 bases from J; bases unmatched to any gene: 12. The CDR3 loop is CASSDQGAQLQPQHF. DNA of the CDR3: TGTGCCAGCTCTGACCAGGGGGCTCAGCTTCAGCCCCAGCATTTT.

DNA for the CDR3: TGTGCCAGCAGCCGCGATCAAGAGACCCAGTACTTC. Amino acids: CASSRDQETQYF. This chain connects TRBV7-9 to TRBJ2-5; D is uncertain. CDR1 SEHNR and CDR2 FQNEAQ come from the germline V gene (reference sequence). This CDR3 is built from 12 residues. Trimming stripped 5 bases from V and 2 bases from J, with 6 bases between.

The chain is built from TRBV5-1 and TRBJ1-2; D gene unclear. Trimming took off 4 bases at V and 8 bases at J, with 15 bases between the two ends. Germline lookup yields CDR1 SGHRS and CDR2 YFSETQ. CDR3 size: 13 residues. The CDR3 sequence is CASSLVTHGGYTF. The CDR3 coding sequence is TGCGCCAGCAGCCTGGTGACCCACGGAGGCTACACCTTC.

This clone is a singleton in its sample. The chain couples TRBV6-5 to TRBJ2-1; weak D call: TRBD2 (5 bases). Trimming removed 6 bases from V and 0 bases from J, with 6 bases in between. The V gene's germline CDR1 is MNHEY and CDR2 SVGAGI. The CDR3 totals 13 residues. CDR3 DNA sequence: TGTGCCAGCAGGGGGAGCTCCTACAATGAGCAGTTCTTC. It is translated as CASRGSSYNEQFF.

The CDR3 loop reads CASSRSSGGAGSSYNEQFF. The CDR3 DNA follows: TGTGCCAGCTCACGATCTAGCGGGGGGGCAGGGAGCTCCTACAATGAGCAGTTCTTC. The chain combines TRBV18 with TRBJ2-1; 12 bases are a match to TRBD2. There are 19 residues in the CDR3. V shed 4 bases, J shed 0 bases, and the junction held 10 bases outside the gene matches. CDR1 and CDR2 from the germline V gene are KGHSH and LQKENI.

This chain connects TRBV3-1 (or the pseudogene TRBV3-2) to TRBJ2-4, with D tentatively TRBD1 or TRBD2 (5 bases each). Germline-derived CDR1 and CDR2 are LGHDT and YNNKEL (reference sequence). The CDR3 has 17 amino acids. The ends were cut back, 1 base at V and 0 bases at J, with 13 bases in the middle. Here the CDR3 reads CASSQGGVGGAKNIQYF. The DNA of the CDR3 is TGTGCCAGCAGCCAAGGAGGGGTCGGAGGAGCCAAAAACATTCAGTACTTC.

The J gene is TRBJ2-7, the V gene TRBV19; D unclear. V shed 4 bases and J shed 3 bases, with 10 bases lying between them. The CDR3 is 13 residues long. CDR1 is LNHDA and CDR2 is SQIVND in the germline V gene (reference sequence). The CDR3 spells CASSNGPGYEQYF. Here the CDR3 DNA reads TGTGCCAGTAGTAATGGGCCAGGCTACGAGCAGTACTTC.

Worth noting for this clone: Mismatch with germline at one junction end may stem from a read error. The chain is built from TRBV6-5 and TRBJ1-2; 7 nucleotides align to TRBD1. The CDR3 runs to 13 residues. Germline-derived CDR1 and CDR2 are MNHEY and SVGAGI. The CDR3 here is CASRPGTDYDYTF. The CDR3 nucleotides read TGTGCCAGCAGACCCGGGACAGATTATGACTACACCTTC.

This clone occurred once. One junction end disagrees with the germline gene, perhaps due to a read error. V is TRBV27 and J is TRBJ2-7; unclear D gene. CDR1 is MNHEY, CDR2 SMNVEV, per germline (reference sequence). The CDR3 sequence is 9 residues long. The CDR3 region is CASSHEQYF. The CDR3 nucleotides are TGTGCCAGCTCCCACGAGCAGTACTTC.

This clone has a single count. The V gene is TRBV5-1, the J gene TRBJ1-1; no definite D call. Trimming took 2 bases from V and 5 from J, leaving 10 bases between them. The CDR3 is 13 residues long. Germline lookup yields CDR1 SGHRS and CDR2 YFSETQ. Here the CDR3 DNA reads TGCGCCAGCAGCTTTACGGGTGAAACTGAAGCTTTCTTT. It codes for CASSFTGETEAFF.

The CDR3 is CASSETKNTIYF. The CDR3 bases are TGTGCCAGCAGTGAAACGAAGAACACCATATATTTT. V gene TRBV6-1 combines with J gene TRBJ1-3, with D uncertain. From germline, CDR1 is MNHNS and CDR2 SASEGT. The V end lost 2 bases, the J end lost 7 bases, and 6 bases lay between the germline ends. The CDR3 spans 12 residues.

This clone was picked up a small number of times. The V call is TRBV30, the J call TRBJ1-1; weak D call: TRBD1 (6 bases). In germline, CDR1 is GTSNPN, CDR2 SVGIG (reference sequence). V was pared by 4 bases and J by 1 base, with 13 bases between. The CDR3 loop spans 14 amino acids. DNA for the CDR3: TGTGCCTGGATACCACAGGGCGGGAACACTGAAGCTTTCTTT. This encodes CAWIPQGGNTEAFF.

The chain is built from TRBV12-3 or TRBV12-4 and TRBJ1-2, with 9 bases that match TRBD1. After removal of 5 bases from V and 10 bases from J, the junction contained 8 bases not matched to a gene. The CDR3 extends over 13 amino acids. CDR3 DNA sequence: TGTGCCAGCAGTACCGGACAGGGGAGAGACTACACCTTC. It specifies CASSTGQGRDYTF.